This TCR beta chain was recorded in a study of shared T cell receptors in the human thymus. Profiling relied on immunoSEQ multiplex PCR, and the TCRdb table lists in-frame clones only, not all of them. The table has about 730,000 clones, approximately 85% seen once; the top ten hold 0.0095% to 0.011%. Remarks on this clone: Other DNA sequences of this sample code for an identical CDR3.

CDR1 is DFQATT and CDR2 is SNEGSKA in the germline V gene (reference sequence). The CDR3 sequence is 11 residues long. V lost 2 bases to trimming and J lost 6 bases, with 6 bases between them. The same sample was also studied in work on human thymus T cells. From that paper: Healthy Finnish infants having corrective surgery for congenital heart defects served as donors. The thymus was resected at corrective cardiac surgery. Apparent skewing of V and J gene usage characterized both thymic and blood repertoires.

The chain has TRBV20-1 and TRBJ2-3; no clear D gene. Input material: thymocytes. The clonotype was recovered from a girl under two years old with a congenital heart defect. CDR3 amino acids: CSARRRDTQYF. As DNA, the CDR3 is TGCAGTGCTAGAAGGCGGGATACGCAGTATTTT.